The present T cell receptor (beta chain) was sequenced within a study of blood T cell repertoires in COVID-19. Across the study: Sites across the United States, Italy and Spain contributed samples from acute and convalescent COVID-19.

Generated by immunoSEQ multiplex PCR, the TCRdb table keeps only in-frame clones and is missing some. This table has about 190,000 clones, almost 90% appearing once. V was clipped by 5 bases and J by 2 bases, with 15 bases between them. This CDR3 comprises 15 residues. Germline V gene lookup returns CDR1 MGHRA and CDR2 YSYEKL. What was sequenced was peripheral blood. This chain uses TRBV4-1 with TRBJ2-5; D call uncertain. This receptor was identified in a man between 50 and 59 years old with acute or convalescent COVID-19. The CDR3 region is CASSTVRREQETQYF. DNA for the CDR3: TGCGCCAGCAGCACGGTGAGGCGCGAACAAGAGACCCAGTACTTC.